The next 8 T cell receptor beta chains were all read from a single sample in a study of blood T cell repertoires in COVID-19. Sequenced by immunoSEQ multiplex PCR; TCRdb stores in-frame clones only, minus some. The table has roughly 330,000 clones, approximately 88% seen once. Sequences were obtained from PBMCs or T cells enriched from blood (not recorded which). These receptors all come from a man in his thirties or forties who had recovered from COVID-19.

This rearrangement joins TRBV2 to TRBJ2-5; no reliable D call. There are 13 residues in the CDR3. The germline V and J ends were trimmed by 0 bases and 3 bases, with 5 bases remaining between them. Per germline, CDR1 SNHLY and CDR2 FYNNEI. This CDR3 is CASSEAFEETQYF. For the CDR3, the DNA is TGTGCCAGCAGTGAAGCGTTCGAAGAGACCCAGTACTTC.

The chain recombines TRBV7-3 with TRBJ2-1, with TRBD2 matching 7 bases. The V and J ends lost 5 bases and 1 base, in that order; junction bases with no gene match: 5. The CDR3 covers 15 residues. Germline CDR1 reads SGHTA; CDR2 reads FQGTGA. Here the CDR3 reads CASSRVGGSYNEQFF. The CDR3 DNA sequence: TGTGCCAGCAGCCGCGTGGGGGGGTCCTACAATGAGCAGTTCTTC.

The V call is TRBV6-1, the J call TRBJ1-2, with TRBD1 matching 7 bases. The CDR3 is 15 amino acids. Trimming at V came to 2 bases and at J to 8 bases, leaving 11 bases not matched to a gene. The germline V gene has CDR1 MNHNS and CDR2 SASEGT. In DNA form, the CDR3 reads TGTGCCAGCAGTGAATATCTAGGGGGCCGTTGGGGCTACACCTTC. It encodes CASSEYLGGRWGYTF.

The CDR3 region is CASSLWRTSGANEQFF. CDR3 sequence (DNA): TGTGCCAGCAGCTTATGGCGGACTAGCGGGGCCAATGAGCAGTTCTTC. This chain links TRBV7-9 with TRBJ2-1, with TRBD2 matching over 12 bases. V trimming: 2 bases; J trimming: 6 bases; junction bases outside the gene matches: 5. Germline loops: CDR1 SEHNR, CDR2 FQNEAQ (reference sequence). The CDR3 length is 16 residues.

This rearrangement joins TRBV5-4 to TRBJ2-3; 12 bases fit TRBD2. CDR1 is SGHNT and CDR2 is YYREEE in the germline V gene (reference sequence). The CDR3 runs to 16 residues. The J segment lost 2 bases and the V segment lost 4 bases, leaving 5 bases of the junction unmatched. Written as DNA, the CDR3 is TGTGCCAGCAGCCCTAGACTAGCGGGGGCCACAGATACGCAGTATTTT. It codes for CASSPRLAGATDTQYF.

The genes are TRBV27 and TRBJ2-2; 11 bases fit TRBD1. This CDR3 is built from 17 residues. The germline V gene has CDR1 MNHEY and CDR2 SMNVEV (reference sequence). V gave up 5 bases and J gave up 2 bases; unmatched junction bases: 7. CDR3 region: CASSPTGTGGNTGELFF. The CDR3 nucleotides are TGTGCCAGCAGTCCAACCGGGACAGGGGGTAACACCGGGGAGCTGTTTTTT.

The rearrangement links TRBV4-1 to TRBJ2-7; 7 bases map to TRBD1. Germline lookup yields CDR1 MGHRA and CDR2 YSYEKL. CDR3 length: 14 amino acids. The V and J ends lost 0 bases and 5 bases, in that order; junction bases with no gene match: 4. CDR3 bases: TGCGCCAGCAGCCAAGACAGGGGGTGGCACGAGCAGTACTTC. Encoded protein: CASSQDRGWHEQYF.

CDR3 region: CATSRDRSGGYEQYF. The CDR3 nucleotides read TGTGCCACCAGCAGAGATCGATCAGGGGGCTACGAGCAGTACTTC. V usage is TRBV15 and J usage is TRBJ2-7, with 7 nucleotides matching TRBD1. V gave up 0 bases and J gave up 3 bases; unmatched junction bases: 5. This CDR3 region has 15 residues. Germline loops: CDR1 LNHNV, CDR2 YYDKDF (reference sequence).